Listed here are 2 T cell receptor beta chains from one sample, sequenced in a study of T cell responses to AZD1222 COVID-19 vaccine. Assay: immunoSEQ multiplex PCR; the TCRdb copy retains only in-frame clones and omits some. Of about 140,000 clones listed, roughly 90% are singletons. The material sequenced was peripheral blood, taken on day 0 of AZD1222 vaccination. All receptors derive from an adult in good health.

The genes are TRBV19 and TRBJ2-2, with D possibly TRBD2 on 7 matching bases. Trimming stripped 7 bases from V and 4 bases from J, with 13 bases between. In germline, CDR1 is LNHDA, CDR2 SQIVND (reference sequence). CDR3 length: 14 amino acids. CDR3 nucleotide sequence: TGTGCCAGTAAGGCGGGGGCGGGCACCGGGGAGCTGTTTTTT. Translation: CASKAGAGTGELFF.

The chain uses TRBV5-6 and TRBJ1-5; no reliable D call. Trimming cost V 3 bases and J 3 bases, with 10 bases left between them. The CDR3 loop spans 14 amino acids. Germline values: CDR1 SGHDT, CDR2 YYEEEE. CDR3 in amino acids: CASSSGWDNQPQHF. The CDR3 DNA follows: TGTGCCAGCAGCTCTGGGTGGGACAATCAGCCCCAGCATTTT.